The 28 T cell receptor beta chains below come from one sample, sequenced in a study of T cell repertoires in aging, cancer and after chemotherapy. Peripheral blood genomic DNA, not sorted cells or RNA, was the template. A mixed TRB-A/B primer pool amplified rearranged TRB by multiplex touch-down PCR. From the multiplex PCR reads, TCRdb called clonotypes with MiXCR, one entry per CDR3 protein. The sample yields over 9,000 distinct CDR3 sequences, approximately 24% seen once. The sample taken for sequencing was blood. All receptors come from a human donor in good health.

Points on this clonotype: A much larger clone lies one base from this, so it may be a read error. The CDR3 region is CSARSSGRDNEQFF. CDR3 sequence (DNA): TGCAGTGCTAGATCGAGCGGGAGGGACAATGAGCAGTTCTTC. The chain links TRBV20-1 to TRBJ2-1, with 10 positions matching TRBD2. The CDR3 sequence is 14 residues long. In germline, CDR1 is DFQATT, CDR2 SNEGSKA (reference sequence). V was clipped by 2 bases and J by 5 bases; unmatched bases: 3.

The chain links TRBV21-1 to TRBJ1-5; the D call TRBD1 from the table was never checked on the DNA. TRBV21-1 has pseudogene status. There are 18 residues in the CDR3. The CDR3 protein is CASSPGGGGAWSNQPQHF. The CDR3 DNA reads as TGTGCCAGCAGCCCTGGGGGGGGGGGCGCGTGGAGCAATCAGCCCCAGCATTTT.

This clonotype was counted only a few times. The V and J genes are TRBV6-1 and TRBJ1-5; D remains ambiguous. The V end lost 6 bases, the J end lost 4 bases, and 7 bases lay between the germline ends. Germline V lookup: CDR1 MNHNS, CDR2 SASEGT. The CDR3 sequence is 12 residues long. CDR3 residues: CASRGPNQPQHF. Written as DNA, the CDR3 is TGTGCCAGCAGGGGCCCTAATCAGCCCCAGCATTTT.

This clonotype is labeled as medium-sized (0.01 to 0.1%). V usage is TRBV24-1 and J usage is TRBJ2-7; TRBD2 might be the D (5 bases). In germline, CDR1 is KGHDR, CDR2 SFDVKD. The V end lost 2 bases, the J end lost 0 bases, and 7 bases lay between the germline ends. The length of the CDR3 is 14 residues. This chain's CDR3 is CATSDSGYSYEQYF. CDR3 DNA sequence: TGTGCCACCAGTGATTCGGGATACTCCTACGAGCAGTACTTC.

A remark on this clonotype: This may stem from a read error, because a much larger clone lies one nucleotide away. CDR3 loop: CASSLSQSYEQYF. The CDR3 nucleotides are TGTGCCAGCAGCTTATCACAGTCCTACGAGCAGTACTTC. This sequence joins TRBV7-2 and TRBJ2-7, with unresolved D. The CDR3 is 13 amino acids. Trimming shortened V by 2 bases and J by 1 base, and 6 bases separated the two germline ends. Germline V lookup: CDR1 SGHTA, CDR2 FQGNSA.

The rearrangement joins TRBV6-2 or TRBV6-3 to TRBJ1-1, with TRBD1 matching 8 bases. Germline CDR1 MNHEY, CDR2 SVGEGT. J was trimmed by 11 bases and V by 2 bases; bases with no gene match: 10. CDR3 length: 14 residues. The CDR3 bases are TGTGCCAGCAGTTACCTATACTCGACAGGGGAGGCTTTCTTT. Protein product: CASSYLYSTGEAFF.

Regarding this clonotype: The junction departs from the called germline gene at one end, perhaps through a read error. The CDR3 region is CANSFYRDTDEQYF. CDR3 nucleotide sequence: TGTGCCAACAGCTTCTACCGGGACACAGACGAGCAGTACTTC. The chain employs TRBV7-2 and TRBJ2-7; D is perhaps TRBD1 (6 bases). Germline V gene data show CDR1 as SGHTA and CDR2 as FQGNSA. This CDR3 is 14 amino acids long.

The genes are TRBV7-6 and TRBJ2-1, with D possibly matching TRBD1 (6 bases). The CDR3 is made up of 16 amino acids. Trimming removed 5 bases at V and 4 bases at J, with 18 bases between. Germline V CDR1 and CDR2: SGHVS, FNYEAQ. In DNA form, the CDR3 reads TGTGCCAGCAGCCCCTTGACTGGACAGAATTACAATGAGCAGTTCTTC. It translates to CASSPLTGQNYNEQFF. Variable domain in full (rest from reference TRBV7-6 and TRBJ2-1): GAGVSQSPRYKVTKRGQDVALRCDPISGHVSLYWYRQALGQGPEFLTYFNYEAQQDKSGLPNDRFSAERPEGSISTLTIQRTEQRDSAMYRCASSPLTGQNYNEQFFGPGTRLTVL.

This clonotype counts as medium-sized (0.01 to 0.1%). This sequence joins TRBV6-1 and TRBJ1-2; possible D gene TRBD1, 5 bases. The CDR3 totals 14 residues. Trimming pared 1 base from V and 7 bases from J, leaving 13 bases between. Looked up from germline, CDR1 is MNHNS and CDR2 is SASEGT. CDR3 residues: CASSEVYRRGGYTF. CDR3 bases: TGTGCCAGCAGTGAAGTTTACAGGAGAGGTGGCTACACCTTC.

The chain employs TRBV7-6 and TRBJ1-4; 7 nucleotides match TRBD1. CDR3 size: 15 residues. V shed 5 bases, J shed 8 bases, and the junction held 11 bases outside the gene matches. Germline CDR1 and CDR2: SGHVS and FNYEAQ. CDR3 sequence reads: CASSLAPGQTEKLFF. In DNA, the CDR3 is TGTGCCAGCAGCCTCGCCCCGGGACAGACGGAAAAACTGTTTTTT.

In its sample, this clonotype is medium-sized. The V gene is TRBV15, the J gene TRBJ1-2; TRBD1 is a possible D gene (6 bases). V was pared by 3 bases and J by 0 bases, with 14 bases between. CDR3 length equals 16 residues. Germline V gene lookup returns CDR1 LNHNV and CDR2 YYDKDF (reference sequence). DNA for the CDR3: TGTGCCACCAGCAGTATGGCCGGACAGTCTAACTATGGCTACACCTTC. Encoded protein: CATSSMAGQSNYGYTF.

This chain joins TRBV15 and TRBJ2-1; D might be TRBD2 (6 bases). Trimming took 0 bases from V and 11 from J, leaving 11 bases between them. The CDR3 is 13 residues long. Germline V gene sequence: CDR1 LNHNV, CDR2 YYDKDF (reference sequence). This chain's CDR3 is CATSRDHAGKQFF. Written as DNA, the CDR3 is TGTGCCACCAGCAGAGATCATGCGGGAAAGCAGTTCTTC.

This clonotype has more than one count but fewer than ten. This chain links TRBV28 with TRBJ2-3, with 10 bases identical to TRBD2. Trimming at V came to 5 bases and at J to 2 bases, leaving 10 bases not matched to a gene. The CDR3 is 17 residues long. Looked up from germline, CDR1 is MDHEN and CDR2 is SYDVKM. The CDR3 DNA reads as TGTGCCAGCAGTGGAAATTTCGGACTAGCGGACACAGATACGCAGTATTTT. Its protein product is CASSGNFGLADTDTQYF.

This clonotype was detected only a few times. This rearrangement joins TRBV4-3 to TRBJ2-1, with a tentative D call TRBD1 (6 bases). This CDR3 is 18 amino acids long. Germline loops: CDR1 LGHNA, CDR2 YSLEER. Trimming pared 1 base from V and 4 bases from J, leaving 20 bases between. The CDR3 DNA sequence: TGCGCCAGCAGCCAAGTGGATTTGGGGTGGACAGCGTACAATGAGCAGTTCTTC. It yields the protein CASSQVDLGWTAYNEQFF.

This clonotype was counted between two and nine times. The chain is built from TRBV5-4 and TRBJ1-4; D possibly corresponds to TRBD1 (5 bases). Germline-derived CDR1 and CDR2 are SGHNT and YYREEE (reference sequence). Deletions cut 4 bases from V and 5 bases from J, with 21 bases between. The CDR3 sequence is 17 residues long. DNA of the CDR3: TGTGCCAGCAGCGCAACGGGGGTTAGCCTCCTGAATGAAAAACTGTTTTTT. Translating it yields CASSATGVSLLNEKLFF.

The table lists this clonotype with a few counts. The J gene is TRBJ1-1, the V gene TRBV27, with D maybe TRBD1 (5 bases). The CDR3 is made up of 15 amino acids. Per the germline V gene, CDR1 is MNHEY and CDR2 is SMNVEV (reference sequence). V lost 0 bases and J lost 5, with 13 bases in between. The CDR3 spells CASSLSGRGGTEAFF. The CDR3, as DNA: TGTGCCAGCAGTTTATCGGGACGGGGGGGGACTGAAGCTTTCTTT.

Only a few counts were recorded for this clonotype. V and J are TRBV20-1 and TRBJ1-1; tentative D call: TRBD1 (6 bases). This CDR3 is 13 amino acids long. Between the trimmed V and J ends, which lost 5 bases and 4 bases, there was a span of 14 bases. Per the germline V gene, CDR1 is DFQATT and CDR2 is SNEGSKA (reference sequence). The CDR3 is CSAPTGLSTEAFF. The CDR3 coding sequence is TGCAGTGCTCCGACAGGCCTGTCCACTGAAGCTTTCTTT.

The chain is built from TRBV27 and TRBJ1-6, with 8 positions matching TRBD1. Per the germline V gene, CDR1 is MNHEY and CDR2 is SMNVEV (reference sequence). V shed 3 bases, J shed 9 bases, and the junction held 7 bases outside the gene matches. The CDR3 runs to 15 residues. Here the CDR3 DNA reads TGTGCCAGCAGTTTCCTGGACAGGGAGGGTTCACCCCTCCACTTT. The encoded protein is CASSFLDREGSPLHF.

In this sample, this clonotype is medium-sized. The chain has TRBV30 and TRBJ1-2; the D is unclear. This CDR3 has 15 amino acids. With 2 bases removed from V and 3 bases from J, the gap between germline ends came to 16 bases. Per the germline V gene, CDR1 is GTSNPN and CDR2 is SVGIG (reference sequence). CDR3 sequence: CAWSRPSPSDYGYTF. The CDR3 DNA reads TGTGCCTGGAGTCGACCCAGTCCGAGTGACTATGGCTACACCTTC.

The sample holds a few counts of this clonotype. The chain recombines TRBV10-1 with TRBJ1-1; D may be TRBD1 (5 bases). Trimming removed 6 bases at V and 1 base at J, with 12 bases between. The CDR3 sequence is 14 residues long. The V gene's germline CDR1 is WNHNN and CDR2 SYGVQD (reference sequence). CDR3 bases: TGCGCCAGCAGAACCCAGGGAACGAACACTGAAGCTTTCTTT. Its translation: CASRTQGTNTEAFF.

The chain joins TRBV7-2 to TRBJ1-6, with D perhaps TRBD1 (6 bases). V was trimmed by 0 bases and J by 7 bases, leaving 13 bases between them. The germline gives CDR1 SGHTA, CDR2 FQGNSA. This CDR3 contains 16 residues. CDR3 sequence: CASSLAGGGGNSPLHF. The CDR3, as DNA: TGTGCCAGCAGCTTAGCGGGAGGGGGGGGAAATTCACCCCTCCACTTT.

This chain connects TRBV7-2 to TRBJ1-4; no clear D gene. V lost 5 bases, J lost 8 bases, and 12 bases lay in between. CDR1 is SGHTA, CDR2 FQGNSA, per germline. The length of the CDR3 is 13 residues. The CDR3 here is CASSPAPLEKLFF. The CDR3 DNA sequence: TGTGCCAGCAGCCCAGCCCCCCTCGAAAAACTGTTTTTT.

This clonotype is medium-sized in the sample. The chain carries TRBV19 and TRBJ1-4; a weak D match, TRBD1 (6 bases). The CDR3 consists of 16 residues. The V gene's germline CDR1 is LNHDA and CDR2 SQIVND (reference sequence). V shed 4 bases and J shed 0 bases, with 12 bases lying between them. The CDR3 is CASSKGDTATNEKLFF. The CDR3 coding sequence is TGTGCCAGTAGTAAAGGGGACACTGCAACTAATGAAAAACTGTTTTTT.

The rearrangement uses TRBV27 and TRBJ1-6; no firm D call. The CDR3 length is 19 residues. Between the trimmed V and J ends, which lost 0 bases and 0 bases, there was a span of 15 bases. Germline loops: CDR1 MNHEY, CDR2 SMNVEV (reference sequence). The CDR3 DNA sequence: TGTGCCAGCAGTTTATCGCCAGCCACCACCAGCTCCTATAATTCACCCCTCCACTTT. Its protein is CASSLSPATTSSYNSPLHF.

The chain recombines TRBV19 with TRBJ2-1; TRBD2 aligns across 16 bases. The V and J ends lost 5 bases and 15 bases, in that order; junction bases with no gene match: 10. The length of the CDR3 is 15 residues. Germline V lookup: CDR1 LNHDA, CDR2 SQIVND (reference sequence). CDR3 sequence: CASSGPGLAGGERFF. For the CDR3, the DNA is TGTGCCAGTAGTGGCCCGGGACTAGCGGGGGGGGAACGGTTCTTC.

This clonotype has only a few counts. The J gene is TRBJ1-3, the V gene TRBV6-5; D is uncertain. V was cut by 5 bases and J by 4 bases, with 6 bases left in between. Per the germline V gene, CDR1 is MNHEY and CDR2 is SVGAGI. This CDR3 is built from 12 residues. The CDR3 sequence is CASSPGGNTIYF. DNA of the CDR3: TGTGCCAGCAGTCCTGGGGGAAACACCATATATTTT.

This clonotype is medium-sized. The rearrangement joins TRBV7-9 to TRBJ1-2; D not certain. V was pared by 3 bases and J by 0 bases, with 8 bases between. The germline gives CDR1 SEHNR, CDR2 FQNEAQ (reference sequence). The CDR3 is made up of 14 amino acids. The CDR3 sequence: CASSFPGPNYGYTF. CDR3 bases: TGTGCCAGCAGCTTCCCAGGCCCTAACTATGGCTACACCTTC. Full variable domain (rest looked up from reference TRBV7-9 and TRBJ1-2): DTGVSQNPRHKITKRGQNVTFRCDPISEHNRLYWYRQTLGQGPEFLTYFQNEAQLEKSRLLSDRFSAERPKGSFSTLEIQRTEQGDSAMYLCASSFPGPNYGYTFGSGTRLTVV.

This clonotype is labeled medium-sized (0.01 to 0.1%). The chain joins TRBV7-2 to TRBJ2-5; no definite D call. CDR3 size: 14 residues. The V end was cut by 2 bases, the J end by 5 bases, with 12 bases between. The germline V gene encodes CDR1 SGHTA and CDR2 FQGNSA. This chain's CDR3 is CASSLLVRSETQYF. CDR3 DNA sequence: TGTGCCAGCAGCTTATTAGTAAGATCGGAGACCCAGTACTTC.